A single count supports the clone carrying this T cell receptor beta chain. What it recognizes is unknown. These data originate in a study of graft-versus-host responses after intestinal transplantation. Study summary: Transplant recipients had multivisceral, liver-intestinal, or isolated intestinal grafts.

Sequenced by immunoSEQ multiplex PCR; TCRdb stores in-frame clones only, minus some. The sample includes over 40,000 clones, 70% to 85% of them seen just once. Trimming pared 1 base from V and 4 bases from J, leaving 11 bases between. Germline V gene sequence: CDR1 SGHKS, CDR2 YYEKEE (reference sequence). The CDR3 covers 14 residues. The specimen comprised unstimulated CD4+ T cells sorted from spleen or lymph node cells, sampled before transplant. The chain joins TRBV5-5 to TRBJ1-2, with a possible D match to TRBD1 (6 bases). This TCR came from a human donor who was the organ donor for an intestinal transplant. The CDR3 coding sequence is TGTGCCAGCAGCTTGTTGGGGGCTAGCTATGGCTACACCTTC. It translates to CASSLLGASYGYTF.